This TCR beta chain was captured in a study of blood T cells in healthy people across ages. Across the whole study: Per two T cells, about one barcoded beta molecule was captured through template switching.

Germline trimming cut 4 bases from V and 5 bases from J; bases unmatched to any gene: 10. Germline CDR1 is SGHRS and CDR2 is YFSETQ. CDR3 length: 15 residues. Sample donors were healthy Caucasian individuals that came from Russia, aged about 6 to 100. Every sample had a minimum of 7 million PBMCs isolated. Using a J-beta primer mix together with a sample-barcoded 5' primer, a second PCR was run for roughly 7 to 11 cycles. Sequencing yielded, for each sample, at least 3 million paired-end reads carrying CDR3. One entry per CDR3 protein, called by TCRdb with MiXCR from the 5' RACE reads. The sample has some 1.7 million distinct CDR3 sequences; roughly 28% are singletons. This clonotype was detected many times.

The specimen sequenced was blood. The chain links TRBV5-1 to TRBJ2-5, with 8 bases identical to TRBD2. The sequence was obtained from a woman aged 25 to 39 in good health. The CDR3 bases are TGCGCCAGCAGCCCGGGGGGGGCGGCTATGGAGACCCAGTACTTC. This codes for CASSPGGAAMETQYF.